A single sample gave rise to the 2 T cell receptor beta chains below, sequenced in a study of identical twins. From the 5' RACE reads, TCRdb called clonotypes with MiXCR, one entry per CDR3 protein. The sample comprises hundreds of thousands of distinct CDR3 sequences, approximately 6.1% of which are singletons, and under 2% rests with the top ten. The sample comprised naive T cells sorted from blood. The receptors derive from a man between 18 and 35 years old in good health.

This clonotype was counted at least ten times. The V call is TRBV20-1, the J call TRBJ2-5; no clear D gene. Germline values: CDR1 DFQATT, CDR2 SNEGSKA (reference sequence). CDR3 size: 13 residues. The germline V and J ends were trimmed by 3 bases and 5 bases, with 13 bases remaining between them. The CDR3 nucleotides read TGCAGTGCTAGCATCGTGATACTGGAGACCCAGTACTTC. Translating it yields CSASIVILETQYF.

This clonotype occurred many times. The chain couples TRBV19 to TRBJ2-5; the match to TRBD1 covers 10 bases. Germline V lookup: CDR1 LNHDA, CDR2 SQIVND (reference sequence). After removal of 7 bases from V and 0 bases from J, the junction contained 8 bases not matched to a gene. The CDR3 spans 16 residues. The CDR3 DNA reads TGTGCCAGTACTGACACCGGGACAGGGGACCAAGAGACCCAGTACTTC. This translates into CASTDTGTGDQETQYF.